Many counts were recorded for the clone carrying this TCR beta chain. What it binds is not known. Using its own MiXCR run on the PCR reads, TCRdb lists one record per CDR3 protein. The table shows 50,000 to 65,000 distinct CDR3 sequences, with around 27% occurring only once. This entry comes from a study of molecular identifiers for immune sequencing clone quantification. The wider study: Replicates partitioned RNA from around 18,000 or 91,000 naive CD8 cells into five parts, sequencing four. General observations from the study: Effector cells had over 98% of their molecules in clones above 20 RNA copies, while naive cells had under 1%.

Sorted inputs of about 20,000 to 1,000,000 cells, with 10%, 30% or 50% RNA, yielded naive CD8 libraries. For naive CD8 T cells, sorting used the CD8+CD4-CCR7+CD45RA+ phenotype. Germline V gene lookup returns CDR1 MNHNY and CDR2 SVGAGI (reference sequence). CDR3 length: 17 amino acids. Trimming removed 0 bases from V and 2 bases from J, with 16 bases in between. The sequence came from a human donor in good health. Some libraries in this study had Jurkat cell RNA spiked in. This chain links TRBV6-6 with TRBJ1-1; perhaps TRBD1 as D (6 bases). Material for sequencing was naive CD8+ T cells from blood, with Jurkat cell RNA spiked in. Subset: FACS-sorted CD8+CD4-CCR7+CD45RA+ naive T cells. CDR3 sequence (DNA): TGTGCCAGCAGTTACTCGATAGGGGGGGGCGCAAACACTGAAGCTTTCTTT. It is translated as CASSYSIGGGANTEAFF.